This T cell receptor (beta chain) was captured in a study of cytomegalovirus exposure and HLA in healthy donors. There are 14 residues in the CDR3. CDR1 is SEHNR and CDR2 is FQNEAQ in the germline V gene (reference sequence). General observations from the study: In vitro confirmation showed a few CMV-associated chains to be CMV antigen specific. A later analysis reportedly identified an Asian-associated ancestry cluster as carrying fewer N-insertions than the roughly 700-donor mean. Cytomegalovirus-associated TCR beta chains were listed, numbering over 150.

The PCR ran on 60 Vbeta and 13 Jbeta primers. Measured with immunoSEQ multiplex PCR; TCRdb has only the in-frame clones, and not every one. In the table there are over 75,000 clones, roughly 81% of which are singletons. In this sample, this clone turned up once. Its antigen is currently unknown. Donors were ostensibly healthy at sampling, although undocumented immune exposures were probable. The sequenced sample was PBMCs. This TCR came from a woman younger than 35 in good health and CMV-seropositive. This sequence joins TRBV7-9 and TRBJ2-5; 8 nucleotides line up with TRBD2. The J call may be wrong; the DNA end is better matched by TRBJ2-7. CDR3 in amino acids: CASSVSGESYEQYF. CDR3 sequence (DNA): TGTGCCAGCAGCGTTAGCGGGGAGTCCTACGAGCAGTACTTC.